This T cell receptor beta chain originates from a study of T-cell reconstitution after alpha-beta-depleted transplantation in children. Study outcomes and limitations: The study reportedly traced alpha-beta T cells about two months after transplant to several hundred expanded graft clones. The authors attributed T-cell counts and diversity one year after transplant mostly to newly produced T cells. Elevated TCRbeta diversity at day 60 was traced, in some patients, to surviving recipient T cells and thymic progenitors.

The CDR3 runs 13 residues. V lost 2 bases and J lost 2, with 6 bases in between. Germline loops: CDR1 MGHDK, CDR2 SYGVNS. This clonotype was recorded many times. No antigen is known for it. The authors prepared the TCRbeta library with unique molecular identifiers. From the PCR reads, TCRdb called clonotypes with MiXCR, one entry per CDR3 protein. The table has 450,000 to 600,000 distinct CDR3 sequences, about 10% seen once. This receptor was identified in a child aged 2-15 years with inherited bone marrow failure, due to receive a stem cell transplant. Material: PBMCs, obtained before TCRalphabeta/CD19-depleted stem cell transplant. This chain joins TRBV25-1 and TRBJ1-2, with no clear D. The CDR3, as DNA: TGTGCCAGCAGTGAACCGGGGAACTATGGCTACACCTTC. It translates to CASSEPGNYGYTF.